This T cell receptor beta chain derives from a study of blood T cell repertoires in COVID-19. Study background: Samples taken during acute and convalescent COVID-19 were collected in the United States, Italy and Spain. Sample material is recorded as cDNA or gDNA derived from T cells, B-cell-depleted T cells, or PBMCs.

In Seattle, patients joined the study during active infection and were tracked longitudinally. Germline V gives CDR1 SEHNR, CDR2 FQNEAQ (reference sequence). V gave up 3 bases and J gave up 0 bases, with 5 bases separating them. This CDR3 has 13 amino acids. Original data processing: Nucleated cell counts were estimated from reference gene primer amplification. Only in-frame clones appear in the TCRdb table, and some are missing; sequencing was by immunoSEQ multiplex PCR. That table gives V, J and clone size, and the DNA gave D and trimming. The data hold 150,000 or so clones, with roughly 83% observed a single time.

The sequencing input was peripheral blood. The chain is built from TRBV7-9 and TRBJ1-1, with D uncertain. The sequence derives from a woman aged 70 to 79 with COVID-19, enrolled during active disease. The CDR3 region is CASSLQMNTEAFF. CDR3 sequence (DNA): TGTGCCAGCAGCTTGCAGATGAACACTGAAGCTTTCTTT.